This T cell receptor beta chain was captured in a study of T-cell memory formation after mild COVID-19 (dated by TCRdb to the early 2020s). With regard to the full study: TCR sequence clusters from the two donors were largely donor specific. In a couple of donors, T-cell clones that expanded and contracted after mild COVID-19 were followed by sequencing TCRalpha and TCRbeta repertoires longitudinally. The cohort was made up of two young adult volunteers, one female and one male, who were previously healthy.

Ficoll-Paque density gradient centrifugation was the method used to isolate PBMCs. In the case of this clonotype: Its antigen remains undetermined. No much larger clone exists at a distance of one base, and base qualities are not known.

TCRdb shows the sequencer as Illumina NovaSeq 6000. Using 5'RACE with constant-segment primers, TCRalpha and TCRbeta cDNA libraries were constructed, with sample barcodes and unique molecular identifiers added in the process. Trizol reagent was used to extract RNA from every sample. The libraries were amplified in two PCR steps, and the second step added a second sample barcode and Illumina TruSeq adapters. Sequencing of libraries was performed on an Illumina NovaSeq with 2 x 150 bp paired-end reads. The paper's data handling went like this. With migec v1.2.7, reads were demultiplexed and then collapsed into UMI-guided consensus sequences. Using mixcr v2.1.11, UMI consensuses were aligned to TRA and TRB V and J templates and then assembled into clonotypes. A clonotype was counted as expanded or contracted only when both edgeR and NoisET called the clonotype significant, with the noise models trained on biological replicates. edgeR calls used a false discovery rate-adjusted p below 0.01 and a log2 fold-change threshold of 1. As an exploratory analysis of dynamics, max-normalized trajectories of the 1000 most abundant clonotypes were examined by PCA with hierarchical clustering. Separately sequenced CD4+ and CD8+ repertoires were used to assign the CD4 or CD8 phenotype of responding clones. The public reads were reprocessed in TCRdb via fastp at Q25 and MiXCR, keeping in-frame beta chains. Each record represents a unique CDR3 protein, reported with the most common genes and DNA among its rows. The V and J calls and clone size are TCRdb's, not the authors'. Here the sample has about 250,000 distinct CDR3 sequences; about 20% occur a single time. The leading ten clones occupy around 23% of the sample.

General conclusions and limits of the study: Contracting CD4+ clones turned up mainly in the CM and EM memory subsets, whereas EMRA was where CD8+ clones were enriched. The study included only a couple of mild cases, and larger cohorts that include severe cases with pre-infection samples were judged to be necessary. SARS-CoV-2 specificity of the second-wave clones peaking on day 37 was not confirmed. Some responding clones were detected in pre-infection memory, suggesting pre-existing cross-reactive memory T cells joined the SARS-CoV-2 response. From day 15 to 85, contracting clones showed balanced CD4/CD8 phenotypes, whereas a second wave of clones that expanded from day 15 to 37 leaned towards CD4+.

The receptor was derived from a man aged 18-30 years who had mild COVID-19 (a few samples of this study predate the infection). The sample titles of this study are shuffled in the database, so cell type and time point are left out; the donor was told from shared clones. The source material was PBMCs or a T cell subset sorted from them (not recorded which).

The nucleotide sequence reads TGTGCCAGCAGCCCCCAGTCTTCACCCCTCCACTTT. This translates into CASSPQSSPLHF. The chain employs TRBV14 and TRBJ1-6; the D gene is unclear. From the cysteine through the phenylalanine, the CDR3 covers 12 amino acids. Just CDR3 DNA is preserved here, 36 bases in frame from base 1. V loses 4 bases, J loses 9 bases, and the germline ends lie 7 bases apart. CDR1 and CDR2, per the germline V gene, are SGHDN and FVKESK.